What follows are 17 T cell receptor beta chains derived from one specimen sequenced in a study of blood T cell repertoires in COVID-19. Using immunoSEQ multiplex PCR, the repertoire was profiled, and TCRdb retains in-frame clones only, with some absent. The top ten clones hold around 8% of a sample with 220,000 or so clones, 82% of them seen once. Specimen: peripheral blood. These receptor sequences come from a woman at least 80 years old with COVID-19, enrolled during active disease.

This sequence joins TRBV19 and TRBJ1-4, with D possibly TRBD1 on 5 matching bases. Germline V lookup: CDR1 LNHDA, CDR2 SQIVND (reference sequence). V was cut by 4 bases and J by 8 bases, with 11 bases left in between. This CDR3 is built from 13 residues. This CDR3 reads CASSTGSGEKLFF. The CDR3 region has the DNA TGTGCCAGTAGTACAGGGTCAGGCGAAAAACTGTTTTTT.

This rearrangement joins TRBV7-6 to TRBJ2-1; the D gene is possibly TRBD1 (6 bases). The germline V and J ends were trimmed by 5 bases and 3 bases, with 17 bases remaining between them. CDR3 size: 16 residues. Per germline, CDR1 SGHVS and CDR2 FNYEAQ. The CDR3 nucleotides are TGTGCCAGCAGCAATACAGGGACACATTTCTACAATGAGCAGTTCTTC. Encoded protein: CASSNTGTHFYNEQFF.

The chain has TRBV18 and TRBJ1-6; the match to TRBD1 covers 8 bases. V was pared by 6 bases and J by 0 bases, with 10 bases of the junction left unmatched. Germline V lookup: CDR1 KGHSH, CDR2 LQKENI. This CDR3 comprises 18 residues. CDR3 sequence reads: CASSIFDRGSSYNSPLHF. In nucleotides, the CDR3 is TGTGCCAGCTCTATTTTCGACAGGGGTTCCTCCTATAATTCACCCCTCCACTTT.

This clone was seen only once. The chain recombines TRBV11-2 with TRBJ1-2; 9 bases map to TRBD1. J gave up 7 bases and V 4 bases, and 4 bases lay outside the gene matches. Germline values: CDR1 SGHAT, CDR2 FQNNGV. The CDR3 consists of 13 residues. CDR3 nucleotides: TGTGCCAGCAGCTCCGGGACAGGGTTTGGCTACACCTTC. Residues: CASSSGTGFGYTF.

The chain couples TRBV6-1 to TRBJ1-5, with D possibly being TRBD1 (5 bases). From germline, CDR1 is MNHNS and CDR2 SASEGT. There are 17 residues in the CDR3. Trimming left V 1 base short and J 0 bases short, with 13 bases between. CDR3 nucleotide sequence: TGTGCCAGCAGTGAAGACCCCAGGGCATATAGCAATCAGCCCCAGCATTTT. It specifies CASSEDPRAYSNQPQHF.

This clone was detected only a few times. The chain joins TRBV6-1 to TRBJ2-4; D is possibly TRBD2 (5 bases). V lost 3 bases to trimming and J lost 0 bases, with 12 bases between them. The CDR3 length is 16 residues. The germline V gene has CDR1 MNHNS and CDR2 SASEGT. The CDR3 sequence: CASSDPEALAKNIQYF. The CDR3 coding sequence is TGTGCCAGCAGTGACCCGGAGGCGCTAGCCAAAAACATTCAGTACTTC.

The rearrangement links TRBV15 to TRBJ1-5; D may be TRBD1 (5 bases). Germline assignment: CDR1 LNHNV and CDR2 YYDKDF (reference sequence). The CDR3 is made up of 14 amino acids. The V end was cut by 7 bases, the J end by 0 bases, with 10 bases between. The CDR3 nucleotides read TGTGCCACCAACACAGGTTATAGCAATCAGCCCCAGCATTTT. Its protein product is CATNTGYSNQPQHF.

This sequence joins TRBV6-1 and TRBJ2-3; 10 bases fit TRBD1. V lost 1 base, J lost 0 bases, and 4 bases stayed unmatched. Germline values: CDR1 MNHNS, CDR2 SASEGT. The CDR3 length is 17 residues. In DNA form, the CDR3 reads TGTGCCAGCAGTGAAGGTTGGACAGGGGGAAGCACAGATACGCAGTATTTT. Translated, it gives CASSEGWTGGSTDTQYF.

This clone has only a few counts. The J gene is TRBJ1-3, the V gene TRBV3-1 (or the pseudogene TRBV3-2); 8 bases line up with TRBD1. The ends lost 4 bases at V and 4 bases at J; junction bases unmatched: 6. Germline CDR1 LGHDT, CDR2 YNNKEL (reference sequence). This CDR3 contains 15 residues. The CDR3 reads CASSPPGGAGNTIYF. The CDR3 DNA follows: TGTGCCAGCAGCCCCCCAGGGGGCGCGGGAAACACCATATATTTT.

A note on this clone: Other DNA sequences in this specimen translate into the identical CDR3. The DNA for the CDR3 is TGTGCCAGCTCACCCGACAGGGTAGAGCAGTACTTC. Protein product: CASSPDRVEQYF. The V and J genes are TRBV18 and TRBJ2-7; 7 nucleotides match TRBD1. The germline CDR1 and CDR2 sequences are KGHSH and LQKENI. The CDR3 has 12 residues. V gave up 3 bases and J gave up 7 bases; unmatched junction bases: 3.

This clone was seen only once. The CDR3 here is CASSRDRVGGYTF. The CDR3 DNA sequence: TGTGCCAGCAGCAGGGACAGGGTCGGCGGCTACACCTTC. V and J are TRBV5-8 and TRBJ1-2, with 9 bases identical to TRBD1. CDR1 SGHTS and CDR2 YDEGEE come from the germline V gene. The CDR3 sequence is 13 residues long. V gave up 4 bases and J gave up 8 bases; unmatched junction bases: 6.

This clone appeared many times. The rearrangement joins TRBV15 to TRBJ2-7, with TRBD2 matching 7 bases. The CDR3 spans 15 residues. The trim removed 0 bases at V and 9 bases at J, leaving 11 bases unmatched. Germline assignment: CDR1 LNHNV and CDR2 YYDKDF (reference sequence). The CDR3 DNA sequence: TGTGCCACCAGCAGAGATCCGGGACTATCATATCGGCAGTACTTC. This sequence encodes CATSRDPGLSYRQYF. The full variable domain, in which reference TRBV15 and TRBJ2-7 provide the parts outside the CDR3, is DAMVIQNPRYQVTQFGKPVTLSCSQTLNHNVMYWYQQKSSQAPKLLFHYYDKDFNNEADTPDNFQSRRPNTSFCFLDIRSPGLGDTAMYLCATSRDPGLSYRQYFGPGTRLTVT.

The gene calls are TRBV4-1 and TRBJ2-7; 8 bases fit TRBD2. The CDR3 sequence is 16 residues long. V lost 4 bases to trimming and J lost 0 bases; unmatched junction nucleotides: 8. CDR1 and CDR2 from the germline V gene are MGHRA and YSYEKL. The CDR3 DNA reads TGCGCCAGCAGCCGCATAGCGGGATCCAACTCCTACGAGCAGTACTTC. Its translation is CASSRIAGSNSYEQYF.

The CDR3 sequence: CATSRVGESYEQYF. The CDR3 bases are TGTGCCACCAGCAGAGTCGGGGAGTCCTACGAGCAGTACTTC. V usage is TRBV15 and J usage is TRBJ2-7; possibly TRBD2 for D (5 bases). This CDR3 is built from 14 residues. The germline CDR1 and CDR2 sequences are LNHNV and YYDKDF (reference sequence). V dropped 1 base and J dropped 1 base, with 8 bases sitting between them.

This clone was picked up a small number of times. V and J are TRBV5-1 and TRBJ1-1; D gene ambiguous. The germline V and J ends were trimmed by 4 bases and 3 bases, with 13 bases remaining between them. This CDR3 spans 14 amino acids. Looked up from germline, CDR1 is SGHRS and CDR2 is YFSETQ. This CDR3 reads CASSVAGSHTEAFF. DNA of the CDR3: TGCGCCAGCAGCGTTGCAGGTTCTCACACTGAAGCTTTCTTT.

The chain is built from TRBV4-3 and TRBJ1-2; D gene ambiguous. This CDR3 is 16 amino acids long. Germline lookup yields CDR1 LGHNA and CDR2 YSLEER. V was trimmed by 0 bases and J by 0 bases, leaving 11 bases between them. CDR3 DNA: TGCGCCAGCAGCCAAGACGTCAACTTAGCTAACTATGGCTACACCTTC. It codes for CASSQDVNLANYGYTF.

This clone was seen only once. V and J are TRBV7-9 and TRBJ1-4; D might be TRBD1 (6 bases). The V and J ends lost 3 bases and 8 bases respectively, with 19 bases between them. The CDR3 runs 16 residues. Germline V gives CDR1 SEHNR, CDR2 FQNEAQ (reference sequence). The CDR3 DNA is TGTGCCAGCAGCTTTCGAGGGGGACTAGGGAACGAAAAACTGTTTTTT. It yields the protein CASSFRGGLGNEKLFF.